These T cell receptor beta chains were read from a single sample in a study of OX40 agonist ivuxolimab in advanced cancers. Measured with immunoSEQ multiplex PCR; TCRdb has only the in-frame clones, and not every one. This table has about 84,000 clones, 85% to 90% appearing once. This sample comprised CD4+ or CD8+ T cells sorted from blood, obtained in a trial of the OX40 agonist ivuxolimab. The receptors were gathered from an adult with an advanced solid tumor such as melanoma, head and neck, liver or kidney cancer. Both conserved end residues are part of each CDR3. Fields, in order: clone size, V gene, D gene, J gene, CDR3 protein, CDR3 DNA. A D gene is named only where the DNA matches it firmly. Not all rows give a size; the values are once, few, many and, for expanded clones, a class.

>once|TRBV10-3|-|TRBJ2-3
CAISEFGRRGTDTQYF
TGTGCCATCAGTGAGTTCGGCCGTAGGGGGACAGATACGCAGTATTTT
>-|TRBV18|TRBD1|TRBJ2-7
CASSPPDRGVHEQYF
TGTGCCAGCTCACCACCCGACAGGGGAGTCCACGAGCAGTACTTC
>-|TRBV5-4|TRBD1|TRBJ1-2
CASRDRGRGNYGYTF
TGTGCCAGCAGGGACAGGGGGCGCGGGAACTATGGCTACACCTTC
>-|TRBV7-3|-|TRBJ2-5
CASRPTSLETQYF
TGTGCCAGCAGACCGACTAGTTTGGAGACCCAGTACTTC
>once|TRBV5-4|TRBD1|TRBJ1-4
CASSLETGATNEKLFF
TGTGCCAGCAGCTTGGAGACAGGGGCAACTAATGAAAAACTGTTTTTT
>-|TRBV6-1|-|TRBJ2-7
CASRQVSYEQYF
TGTGCCAGCCGACAAGTCTCCTACGAGCAGTACTTC
>-|TRBV28|-|TRBJ1-3
CATKTDSHSGNTIYF
TGTGCCACCAAGACGGACAGCCACTCTGGAAACACCATATATTTT
>-|TRBV5-1|TRBD1|TRBJ1-4
CASSPQGAGEKLFF
TGCGCCAGCAGCCCACAGGGGGCAGGGGAAAAACTGTTTTTT
>-|TRBV2|TRBD1|TRBJ1-2
CASRLTGGAEGYTF
TGTGCCAGCAGGTTGACAGGGGGCGCGGAAGGCTACACCTTC
>-|TRBV10-2|-|TRBJ2-3
CASSDTDTQYF
TGCGCCAGCAGTGACACAGATACGCAGTATTTT
>-|TRBV7-8|-|TRBJ1-1
CASREGGWSEAFF
TGTGCCAGCAGAGAGGGGGGGTGGTCTGAAGCTTTCTTT
>once|TRBV7-2|TRBD2|TRBJ2-7
CASSSQSAGVTYEQYF
TGTGCCAGCAGCTCCCAGTCAGCGGGAGTCACCTACGAGCAGTACTTC
>once|TRBV14|TRBD2|TRBJ2-1
CASRPRASSGYNEQFF
TGTGCCAGCAGGCCAAGGGCGTCTAGCGGCTACAATGAGCAGTTCTTC
>-|TRBV10-2|TRBD1|TRBJ2-3
CASSGQGSDTQYF
TGCGCCAGCAGTGGACAGGGTTCGGATACGCAGTATTTT
>-|TRBV21-1|-|TRBJ2-3
CASSKRSPVKTSGRNWTDTQYF
TGTGCCAGCAGCAAGAGGTCCCCAGTGAAAACTAGCGGGAGGAACTGGACAGATACGCAGTATTTT
>-|TRBV2|-|TRBJ1-1
CASMLGLVTEAFF
TGTGCCAGCATGTTGGGATTAGTCACTGAAGCTTTCTTT
>-|TRBV7-9|-|TRBJ2-3
CASSLPQGNTQYF
TGTGCCAGCAGCTTACCCCAGGGAAATACGCAGTATTTT
>-|TRBV7-3|TRBD2|TRBJ2-1
CASSSHRLAAEQFF
TGTGCCAGCAGCTCCCATCGACTAGCGGCTGAGCAGTTCTTC
>-|TRBV7-2|TRBD2|TRBJ2-3
CASSYVAGGGDTQYF
TGTGCCAGCAGCTATGTAGCGGGAGGCGGGGATACGCAGTATTTT
>once|TRBV19|-|TRBJ1-2
CASSISLAAYYYGYTF
TGTGCCAGTAGTATTAGCCTGGCAGCCTACTACTATGGCTACACCTTC
>-|TRBV4-1|-|TRBJ2-3
CASSQDPSDGADTQYF
TGCGCCAGCAGCCAAGATCCTAGTGACGGAGCAGATACGCAGTATTTT
>-|TRBV10-2|-|TRBJ1-2
CASSDYPYGYTF
TGCGCCAGCAGTGATTATCCCTATGGCTACACCTTC
>-|TRBV4-2|-|TRBJ2-5
CASSHSRDPGTETQYF
TGTGCCAGCAGCCATAGCCGGGACCCGGGGACAGAGACCCAGTACTTC
>-|TRBV7-9|TRBD1|TRBJ1-1
CASSGYRGGTEAFF
TGTGCCAGCAGCGGGTACAGGGGTGGCACTGAAGCTTTCTTT
>-|TRBV5-1|TRBD1|TRBJ2-1
CASSFVRTGNNEQFF
TGCGCCAGCAGCTTTGTGAGGACAGGGAACAATGAGCAGTTCTTC
>-|TRBV7-9|-|TRBJ2-7
CASSLLAPTGVNEQYF
TGTGCCAGCAGCTTGCTGGCCCCGACAGGTGTGAACGAGCAGTACTTC
>-|TRBV10-1|TRBD1|TRBJ1-4
CASSENGQEEKLFF
TGCGCCAGCAGTGAAAACGGACAGGAAGAAAAACTGTTTTTT
>-|TRBV27|-|TRBJ1-4
CASSQLNSNEKLFF
TGTGCCAGCAGTCAACTTAACTCAAATGAAAAACTGTTTTTT
>-|TRBV23-1|-|TRBJ1-6
CASSQSAPIRSYNSPLHF
TGCGCCAGCAGTCAATCGGCGCCCATACGCTCCTATAATTCACCCCTCCACTTT
>-|TRBV2|-|TRBJ1-1
CASRTGNTEAFF
TGTGCCAGCAGGACAGGGAACACTGAAGCTTTCTTT
>-|TRBV2|-|TRBJ1-4
CASKADRTNENLFF
TGTGCCAGCAAGGCTGACAGAACTAATGAAAACCTGTTTTTT
>-|TRBV6-5|TRBD1|TRBJ2-7
CASSYGGTGYYEQYF
TGTGCCAGCAGCTACGGGGGGACAGGGTACTACGAGCAGTACTTC
>-|TRBV18|-|TRBJ2-5
CATSVLQETQYF
TGTGCCACCTCTGTGCTTCAAGAGACCCAGTACTTC
>-|TRBV4-3|TRBD2|TRBJ2-1
CASSQSRGLAGTLNEQFF
TGCGCCAGCAGCCAAAGTAGGGGACTAGCGGGGACCCTCAATGAGCAGTTCTTC
>-|TRBV5-5|TRBD1|TRBJ2-5
CASKGTGSQETQYF
TGTGCCAGCAAAGGGACAGGGTCCCAAGAGACCCAGTACTTC
>-|TRBV19|-|TRBJ2-1
CASRINQGTGEQFF
TGTGCCAGTAGAATTAACCAGGGGACGGGGGAGCAGTTCTTC
>-|TRBV11-2|TRBD1|TRBJ2-1
CASSLIPARGHNEQFF
TGTGCCAGCAGCTTAATCCCGGCCAGGGGGCACAATGAGCAGTTCTTC
>-|TRBV2|-|TRBJ2-1
CASSASVYNEQFF
TGTGCCAGCAGTGCTAGCGTCTACAATGAGCAGTTCTTC
>-|TRBV5-1|-|TRBJ2-7
CASSLGPHVEGYEQYF
TGCGCCAGCAGCTTGGGCCCCCACGTAGAGGGCTACGAGCAGTACTTC
>-|TRBV9|TRBD2|TRBJ2-2
CASSPIAGNTGELFF
TGTGCCAGCAGCCCAATAGCGGGAAACACCGGGGAGCTGTTTTTT
>-|TRBV19|TRBD1|TRBJ2-1
CASSPDRENEQFF
TGTGCCAGTAGTCCGGACAGGGAAAATGAGCAGTTCTTC
>-|TRBV19|TRBD1|TRBJ1-1
CASSIGGGGGEAFF
TGTGCCAGTAGTATAGGTGGAGGGGGCGGTGAAGCTTTCTTT
>few|TRBV4-2|-|TRBJ1-1
CASSQAGLNTEAFF
TGTGCCAGCAGCCAAGCTGGCCTGAACACTGAAGCTTTCTTT
>-|TRBV29-1|-|TRBJ2-3
CSALEGGTDTQYF
TGCAGCGCCTTGGAAGGTGGCACAGATACGCAGTATTTT
>-|TRBV29-1|-|TRBJ2-2
CSVGRVAGELFF
TGCAGCGTTGGCAGGGTGGCCGGGGAGCTGTTTTTT